A single sample gave rise to the 7 T cell receptor beta chains below, sequenced in a study of T cells in tuberculosis. Time point specified: new active TB diagnosis, blood taken before or within 7 days of starting treatment. Sequenced by immunoSEQ multiplex PCR; TCRdb stores in-frame clones only, minus some. The sample has 30,000 or so clones, about 92% seen once. This sample comprised PBMCs, obtained at tuberculosis diagnosis. These receptors were taken from an adult with tuberculosis. Some clones in this sample may be carry-over from other donors' samples.

The gene calls are TRBV19 and TRBJ2-3; TRBD1 agrees at 10 bases. The CDR3 is 16 amino acids. CDR1 is LNHDA, CDR2 SQIVND, per germline (reference sequence). Trimming removed 3 bases from V and 4 bases from J; junction bases left unmatched: 7. This CDR3 reads CASSIRGQGQADTQYF. CDR3 nucleotide sequence: TGTGCCAGTAGTATCCGGGGACAGGGGCAGGCAGATACGCAGTATTTT.

Only one count was recorded for this clone. This CDR3 reads CASSREIAGGAGELFF. The CDR3 DNA follows: TGTGCCAGCAGCCGAGAGATAGCGGGGGGAGCCGGGGAGCTGTTTTTT. This sequence joins TRBV7-8 and TRBJ2-2; 10 nucleotides match TRBD2. This CDR3 contains 16 residues. J gave up 6 bases and V 5 bases, and 9 bases lay outside the gene matches. Germline V CDR1 and CDR2: SGHVS, FQNEAQ.

This chain joins TRBV2 and TRBJ1-1; weak D call: TRBD1 (5 bases). CDR3 size: 13 residues. From germline, CDR1 is SNHLY and CDR2 FYNNEI. The ends were cut back, 4 bases at V and 1 base at J, with 7 bases in the middle. The CDR3 reads CASSADRNTEAFF. The DNA for the CDR3 is TGTGCCAGCAGTGCCGACAGGAACACTGAAGCTTTCTTT.

The V and J genes are TRBV6-6 and TRBJ2-3; unclear D gene. V lost 4 bases and J lost 9, with 14 bases in between. Per the germline V gene, CDR1 is MNHNY and CDR2 is SVGAGI (reference sequence). The CDR3 is 13 residues long. CDR3 protein: CASSLSTQETQYF. CDR3 sequence (DNA): TGTGCCAGCAGTTTATCGACGCAGGAAACGCAGTATTTT.

This CDR3 is CASSAGIYRAGGYGYTF. CDR3 bases: TGTGCCAGCAGCGCTGGGATCTACAGGGCAGGGGGTTATGGCTACACCTTC. This chain uses TRBV7-6 with TRBJ1-2, with TRBD1 matching 7 bases. The germline V gene encodes CDR1 SGHVS and CDR2 FNYEAQ. The V segment lost 5 bases and the J segment 5 bases; nucleotides outside the gene matches: 17. The CDR3 runs to 17 residues.

The rearrangement joins TRBV27 to TRBJ1-6; 8 nucleotides match TRBD1. Trimming removed 4 bases from V and 0 bases from J; junction bases left unmatched: 2. Germline-derived CDR1 and CDR2 are MNHEY and SMNVEV (reference sequence). The CDR3 loop spans 16 amino acids. The CDR3 reads CASSSGGASYNSPLHF. The CDR3 region has the DNA TGTGCCAGCAGTTCAGGGGGCGCCTCCTATAATTCACCCCTCCACTTT.

This chain connects TRBV10-3 to TRBJ1-6; 7 nucleotides agree with TRBD1. The CDR3 has 15 residues. Germline loops: CDR1 ENHRY, CDR2 SYGVKD. V dropped 3 bases and J dropped 9; count of bases not matched to a gene: 8. The CDR3 DNA reads TGTGCCATCAGTGAAACCAGGGGGTTTAGTTCACCCCTCCACTTT. Translation gives CAISETRGFSSPLHF.